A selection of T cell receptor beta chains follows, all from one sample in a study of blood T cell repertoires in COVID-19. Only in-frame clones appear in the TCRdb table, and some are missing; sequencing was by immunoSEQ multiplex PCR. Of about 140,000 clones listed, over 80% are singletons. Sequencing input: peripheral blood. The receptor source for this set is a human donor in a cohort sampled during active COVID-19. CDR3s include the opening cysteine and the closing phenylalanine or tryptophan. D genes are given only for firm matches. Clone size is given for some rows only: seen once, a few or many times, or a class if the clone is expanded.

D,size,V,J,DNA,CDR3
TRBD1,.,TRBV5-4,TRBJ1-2,TGTGCCAGCAGCTCAACCGGCAGGGGGCGTGGCTACACCTTC,CASSSTGRGRGYTF
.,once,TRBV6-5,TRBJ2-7,TGTGCCAGCAGTCCCCGAGAGGACGAGCAGTACTTC,CASSPREDEQYF
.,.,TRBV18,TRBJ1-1,TGTGCCAGCTCACCCATAACAGGGACTATGAACACTGAAGCTTTCTTT,CASSPITGTMNTEAFF
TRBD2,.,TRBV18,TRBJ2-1,TGTGCCAGCTCAGATTTCGGGACTAGCGGCACTTACAATGAGCAGTTCTTC,CASSDFGTSGTYNEQFF
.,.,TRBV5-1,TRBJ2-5,TGCGCCAGCAGCTTCCTACAGGTGGCAGGGATAGAGACCCAGTACTTC,CASSFLQVAGIETQYF
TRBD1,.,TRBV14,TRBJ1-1,TGTGCCAGCAGCCAAGAAGTCAGGGGGATCTCTGAAGCTTTCTTT,CASSQEVRGISEAFF
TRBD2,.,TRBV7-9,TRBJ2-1,TGTGCCAGCAGCTTAGCCAGGGGACAAAGCGGGAGCTCCTACAATGAGCAGTTCTTC,CASSLARGQSGSSYNEQFF
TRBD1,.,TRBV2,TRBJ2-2,TGTGCCAGCAGATTTGACAGGGGCTACACCGGGGAGCTGTTTTTT,CASRFDRGYTGELFF
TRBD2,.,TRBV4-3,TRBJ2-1,TGCGCCAGCAGCCGCGACCCACCTTTGACTAGCGGATACTACAATGAGCAGTTCTTC,CASSRDPPLTSGYYNEQFF
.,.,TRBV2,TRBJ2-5,TGTGCCAGCAGAGCGGGACAGGTGACCCAGTACTTC,CASRAGQVTQYF
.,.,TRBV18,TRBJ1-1,TGTGCCAGCTCACAGGACGGGCCGGGGGTCGGTGGAACTGAAGCTTTCTTT,CASSQDGPGVGGTEAFF
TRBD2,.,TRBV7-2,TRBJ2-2,TGTGCCAGCAGCTTCCAGCGGGATACCGGGGAGCTGTTTTTT,CASSFQRDTGELFF
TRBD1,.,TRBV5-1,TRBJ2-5,TGCACCAGCAGCCTCAGGACAGGGTCCCAAGAGACCCAGTACTTC,CTSSLRTGSQETQYF
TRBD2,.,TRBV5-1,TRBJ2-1,TGCGCCAGCAGATTGGGGCTAGCGGGAGGGAGTACAAGCAAGCAGTTCTTC,CASRLGLAGGSTSKQFF
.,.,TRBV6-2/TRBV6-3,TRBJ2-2,TGTGCCAGCAGTTACTCGATGGCTACCGGGGAGCTGTTTTTT,CASSYSMATGELFF
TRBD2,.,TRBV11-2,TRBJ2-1,TGTGCCAGCAGCCTGGGACTAGCGGACTACAATGAGCAGTTCTTC,CASSLGLADYNEQFF
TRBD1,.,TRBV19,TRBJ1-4,TGTGCCAGTAGTATAACAGGGGGCGCAATCGGTGAAAAACTGTTTTTT,CASSITGGAIGEKLFF
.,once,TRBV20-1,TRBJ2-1,TGCAGTGCTAGAGCAACAGGTGAGCAGTTCTTC,CSARATGEQFF
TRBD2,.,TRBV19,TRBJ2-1,TGTGCCAGTAGGCGGGAGTCCCGCTCCTACAATGAGCAGTTCTTC,CASRRESRSYNEQFF
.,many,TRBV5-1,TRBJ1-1,TGCGCCACCAGGGGTGCGGCTGAAGCTTTCTTT,CATRGAAEAFF
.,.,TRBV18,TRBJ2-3,TGTGCCAGCTCCCCTTTGGCGGGACCCACAGATACGCAGTATTTT,CASSPLAGPTDTQYF
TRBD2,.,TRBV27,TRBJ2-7,TGTGCCAGCACCCCCTGGGGCGGGGGATCCGAGCAGTACTTC,CASTPWGGGSEQYF
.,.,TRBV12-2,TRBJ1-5,TGTGCAAGTCGCCAGGACAGGGAGTCCCATCAGCCCCAGCATTTT,CASRQDRESHQPQHF
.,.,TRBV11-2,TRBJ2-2,TGTGCCAGCAGCTTATGGGCGTCTCGGGAGCTGTTTTTT,CASSLWASRELFF
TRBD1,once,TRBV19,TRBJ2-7,TGTGCCAGTAGTGAACCCGGACAGGGCCACTACGAGCAGTACTTC,CASSEPGQGHYEQYF
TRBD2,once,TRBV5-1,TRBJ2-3,TGCGCCAGCAGTTCCGGGACTAGCGGGAGCCTAGGCACAGATACGCAGTATTTT,CASSSGTSGSLGTDTQYF
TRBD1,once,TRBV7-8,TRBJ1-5,TGTGCCAGCAGCTCCAGGGGGCGCGGGGGCAATCAGCCCCAGCATTTT,CASSSRGRGGNQPQHF
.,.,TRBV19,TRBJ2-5,TGTGCCAGTAGTGCTAACAGAGAAGAGACCCAGTACTTC,CASSANREETQYF
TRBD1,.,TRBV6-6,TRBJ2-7,TGTGCCAGCAGCGGGACAGTAGACTACGAGCAGTACTTC,CASSGTVDYEQYF
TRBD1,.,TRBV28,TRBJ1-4,TGTGCCAGCAGTCGATCAGGGGGCCGGTTTCGAAAACTGTTTTTT,CASSRSGGRFRKLFF
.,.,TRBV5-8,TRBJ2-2,TGTGCCAGCAGAGCCAGGCTCCCCGGGGAGCTGTTTTTT,CASRARLPGELFF
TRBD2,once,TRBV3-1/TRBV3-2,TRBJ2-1,TGTGCCAGCAGCCATCCCCCTCAAGCGGGGCTCAGGGAGCAGTTCTTC,CASSHPPQAGLREQFF
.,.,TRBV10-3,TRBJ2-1,TGTGCCATCAGTGAGTCAGTGGGGGGGCGCAATGAGCAGTTCTTC,CAISESVGGRNEQFF
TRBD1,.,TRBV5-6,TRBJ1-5,TGTGCCAGCAGCTGGGGACTCGGACAGGGAGACCAGCCCCAGCATTTT,CASSWGLGQGDQPQHF
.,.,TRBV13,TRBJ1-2,TGTGCCAGCAGCTTGACAGGCCGCTATGGCTACACCTTC,CASSLTGRYGYTF
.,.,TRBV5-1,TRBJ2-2,TGCGCCAGCAGCTTGGGGAGTGCCGGGGAGCTGTTTTTT,CASSLGSAGELFF
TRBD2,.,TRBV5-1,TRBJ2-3,TGCGCCAGCAGCCCCGCGTCCGGGACTAGCGGCACAGATACGCAGTATTTT,CASSPASGTSGTDTQYF
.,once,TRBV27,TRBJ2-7,TGTGCCAGCAGTTTAGGGAGGAGGACCTACGAGCAGTACTTC,CASSLGRRTYEQYF
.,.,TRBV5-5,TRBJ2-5,TGTGCCAGCAGCTTGGATCGGGAGACCCAGTACTTC,CASSLDRETQYF
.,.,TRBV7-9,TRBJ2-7,TGTGCCAGCAGCCCCGCGGCCCGCCTTTCGGGCGAGCAGTACTTC,CASSPAARLSGEQYF
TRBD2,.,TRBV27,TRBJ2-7,TGTGCCAGCAGTCTAGCGGGAGGGACCTACGAGCAGTACTTC,CASSLAGGTYEQYF
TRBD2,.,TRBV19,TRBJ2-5,TGTGCCAGTAGGCCCACCTGGGGGCTGACTAGCGGGGAAGAGACCCAGTACTTC,CASRPTWGLTSGEETQYF
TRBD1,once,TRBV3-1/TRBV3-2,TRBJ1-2,TGTGCCAGCAGCCGAGGGGACAGGGGCCACTATGGCTACACCTTC,CASSRGDRGHYGYTF
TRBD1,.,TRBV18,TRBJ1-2,TGTGCCAGCTCACCGTCGGGACAGGGGGCGCGTGGCTACACCTTC,CASSPSGQGARGYTF
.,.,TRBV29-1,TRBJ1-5,TGCAGCGCCTCGGAGGCGTTCAATCAGCCCCAGCATTTT,CSASEAFNQPQHF
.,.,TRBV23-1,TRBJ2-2,TGCGCCAGCATGGAGGGCCCGAACACCGGGGAGCTGTTTTTT,CASMEGPNTGELFF
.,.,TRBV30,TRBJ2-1,TGTGCCTGGAGTGTATTACAGGGTTTTGGCCCCCAGTTCTTC,CAWSVLQGFGPQFF
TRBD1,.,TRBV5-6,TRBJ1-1,TGTGCCAGCAGCTTGGGGGACAGGGAAGCTTTCTTT,CASSLGDREAFF
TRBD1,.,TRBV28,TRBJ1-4,TGTGCCAGCAGTCCGACAGGGGAAGGGAATGAAAAACTGTTTTTT,CASSPTGEGNEKLFF
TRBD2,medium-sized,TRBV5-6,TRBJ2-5,TGTGCCAGCAGCTTGGGACTAGCGGGAGAGGAGACCCAGTACTTC,CASSLGLAGEETQYF
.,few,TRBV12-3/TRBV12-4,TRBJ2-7,TGTGCCAGCAGTTCTGACACCCGGCAGTACTTC,CASSSDTRQYF
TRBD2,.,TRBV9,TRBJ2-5,TGTGCCAGCAGCGTAGGTATTAGCGGGATAGAGACCCAGTACTTC,CASSVGISGIETQYF
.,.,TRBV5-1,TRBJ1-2,TGCGCCAGCAGCTTGAGGGGTCCTTCTGGCTACACCTTC,CASSLRGPSGYTF
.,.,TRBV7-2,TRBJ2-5,TGTGCCAGCAGCTTTCAGGGGGGCCAAGAGACCCAGTACTTC,CASSFQGGQETQYF
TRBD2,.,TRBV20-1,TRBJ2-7,TGCAGTGCTAGTTTTGCGGGAGAGGGCTACGAGCAGTACTTC,CSASFAGEGYEQYF